A selection of T cell receptor beta chains follows, all from one sample in a study of PD-1 blockade in classical Hodgkin lymphoma. Profiled with immunoSEQ multiplex PCR; TCRdb holds only in-frame clones, not every one. This table holds about 33,000 clones, approximately 70% found once. The input for sequencing was peripheral blood mononuclear cells (PBMCs), taken before the fourth cycle of nivolumab. The source of these receptors is a human donor with classical Hodgkin lymphoma. Each CDR3 is given with its conserved first and last residue. The D gene is left open where the match is weak. For some rows the clone size is stated as once, few or many, or as a class when expanded; others skip it.

DNA	CDR3	V	J	D	length	size
TGTGCCAGCCAAGCAGGGGTCACCGGGACAGCTCTTTACGAGCAGTACTTC	CASQAGVTGTALYEQYF	TRBV2	TRBJ2-7	TRBD1	17	medium-sized
TGTGCCAGCAGTGAGGTTAGGGGGGAGACCTCCTCCTACAATGAGCAGTTCTTC	CASSEVRGETSSYNEQFF	TRBV25-1	TRBJ2-1	NA	18	NA
TGTGCCAGCAGCTTCGAAGCAGAAAACACTGAAGCTTTCTTT	CASSFEAENTEAFF	TRBV7-9	TRBJ1-1	NA	14	NA
TGTGCCAGCAGCTCAATAGGGGGCTGGAACACTGAAGCTTTCTTT	CASSSIGGWNTEAFF	TRBV5-5	TRBJ1-1	TRBD1	15	NA
TGCGCCAGCAGCCAAGTTGGGGGGGGCCCAATGGCCCAGTACTTC	CASSQVGGGPMAQYF	TRBV4-3	TRBJ2-5	NA	15	NA
TGTGCCAGCAGTTTCGGAGCGTACTATGGCTACACCTTC	CASSFGAYYGYTF	TRBV27	TRBJ1-2	NA	13	few
TGTGCCAGCACCGAACGGACTACAGGCCATGGCTACACCTTC	CASTERTTGHGYTF	TRBV6-5	TRBJ1-2	NA	14	NA
TGTGCCAGCAGCAGAGCTACCGAGCAGTACTTC	CASSRATEQYF	TRBV7-9	TRBJ2-7	NA	11	NA
TGCGCCAGCAGCCAAGGGGGGGGACTCTCGCTGTACAATGAGCAGTTCTTC	CASSQGGGLSLYNEQFF	TRBV4-3	TRBJ2-1	TRBD2	17	NA
TGTGCCAGCAGCTCAACCGGGGGCGGGGAGCTGTTTTTT	CASSSTGGGELFF	TRBV7-3	TRBJ2-2	NA	13	NA
TGTGCCTGGAGTGGGCGGTCGTGGACCGGGGAGCTGTTTTTT	CAWSGRSWTGELFF	TRBV30	TRBJ2-2	NA	14	NA
TGCAGCGTTCGACAGGGGCCGGCCTATGGCTACACCTTC	CSVRQGPAYGYTF	TRBV29-1	TRBJ1-2	TRBD1	13	NA
TGTGCCAGCAGCTTGGCTTTACAGCCCCAGCATTTT	CASSLALQPQHF	TRBV5-6	TRBJ1-5	NA	12	NA
TGTGCCAGCAGTTTCGGAGGAATATACGCAGATACGCAGTATTTT	CASSFGGIYADTQYF	TRBV27	TRBJ2-3	NA	15	NA
TGCGCCAGCAGCCAAGCCCGGGACAGGGCATATGGCTACACCTTC	CASSQARDRAYGYTF	TRBV4-1	TRBJ1-2	TRBD1	15	NA
TGTGCCAGCAGCCTGGCTGGGGGTAATCAGCCCCAGCATTTT	CASSLAGGNQPQHF	TRBV5-6	TRBJ1-5	NA	14	once
TGTGCCAGCAGCCGGGTGGGCTCGGGCAATGAGCAGTTCTTC	CASSRVGSGNEQFF	TRBV7-9	TRBJ2-1	NA	14	once
TGCGCCAGCAGCCAAGAGCCGGGACTAGCTCGTTATGATGAGCAGTTCTTC	CASSQEPGLARYDEQFF	TRBV4-1	TRBJ2-1	TRBD2	17	few
TGTGCCAGCAGCCCCGGGGAAATCCCCTACGAGCAGTACTTC	CASSPGEIPYEQYF	TRBV7-3	TRBJ2-7	NA	14	NA
TGTGCCAGCTCACGGGAAAGAGTAAGCAATCAGCCCCAGCATTTT	CASSRERVSNQPQHF	TRBV18	TRBJ1-5	NA	15	NA
TGTGCCAGCAGCTTATCCGCCTACACAGATACGCAGTATTTT	CASSLSAYTDTQYF	TRBV11-2	TRBJ2-3	NA	14	NA
TGTGCCAGTAGTGTCCGGACTAGCCGAAAGTCCAATGAGCAGTTCTTC	CASSVRTSRKSNEQFF	TRBV19	TRBJ2-1	TRBD2	16	NA
TGTGCCAGCAGCTTAGGGACGGGTGAGCAGTTCTTC	CASSLGTGEQFF	TRBV7-2	TRBJ2-1	NA	12	NA
TGTGCCAGCAGCCCGGATTTTGCAACTAATGAAAAACTGTTTTTT	CASSPDFATNEKLFF	TRBV5-5	TRBJ1-4	NA	15	NA
TGTGCCAGCAGTTATGAGGAAGTGGCTGAAGCTTTCTTT	CASSYEEVAEAFF	TRBV6-5	TRBJ1-1	NA	13	once
TGTGCCGCCCTGGCAGGCAATGAGCAGTTCTTC	CAALAGNEQFF	TRBV19	TRBJ2-1	NA	11	NA
TGCGCCAGCATAAGCGGGGGCCCTCCCACTAGCACAGATACGCAGTATTTT	CASISGGPPTSTDTQYF	TRBV5-1	TRBJ2-3	TRBD2	17	once
TGCGCCAGCAGCCTATCGACAGGGCTCTCCTACGAGCAGTACTTC	CASSLSTGLSYEQYF	TRBV4-3	TRBJ2-7	TRBD1	15	NA
TGTGCCAGTAGTATTCTGGGGAAGCGGACCGGGGAGCTGTTTTTT	CASSILGKRTGELFF	TRBV19	TRBJ2-2	NA	15	NA
TGTGCCAGCAGTTACCGCCGGACAGGGGCCAATGAGCAGTTCTTC	CASSYRRTGANEQFF	TRBV6-5	TRBJ2-1	TRBD1	15	few
TGTGCCAGCAGCGAACAGGGGGCTGCCAACACTGAAGCTTTCTTT	CASSEQGAANTEAFF	TRBV7-6	TRBJ1-1	TRBD1	15	NA
TGTGCCAGCAGTTTTAGGGATGTTAACACTGAAGCTTTCTTT	CASSFRDVNTEAFF	TRBV27	TRBJ1-1	NA	14	NA
TGTGCCAGCAGACTAGTGGAGACCCAGTACTTC	CASRLVETQYF	TRBV7-8	TRBJ2-5	NA	11	NA
TGTGCCAGCAGCTTAACGGGACTAGCGGGAGCCGAGCAGTACTTC	CASSLTGLAGAEQYF	TRBV7-9	TRBJ2-7	TRBD2	15	few